This T cell receptor beta chain was profiled in a study of CD8+ T cells in alopecia areata (dated by TCRdb to 2016 to 2019). Study-level background: Treated patients were enrolled in an open-label pilot trial of oral tofacitinib at 5 to 10 mg twice daily for moderate-to-severe alopecia areata. Patients stayed on tofacitinib for 6 to 18 months and then had 6 months of follow-up off drug so that delayed response and recurrence could be assessed. To study T cell clonal expansion in alopecia areata, the researchers applied high-throughput TCRbeta sequencing to both the C3H/HeJ mouse model and human patients. Scalp tissue and sorted CD4+ and CD8+ peripheral blood T cells from patchy and totalis/universalis alopecia areata patients and from healthy controls were covered by human TCRbeta sequencing. Biopsies were taken from tofacitinib-treated patients at baseline and at 4 and 24 weeks of treatment, and a later scalp biopsy was taken in several of the tofacitinib-treated patients. Scalp clonality was compared across normal scalp (n=4), patchy alopecia areata scalp (n=8), and alopecia totalis/universalis scalp (n=8). The RNA source kit depended on sample type: the PAXgene miRNA kit for fixed scalp, the miRNeasy kit for PBMCs, and the RNeasy kit for mouse skin. immunoSEQ multiplex PCR using 35 Vbeta forward primers and 13 Jbeta reverse primers was used to amplify TCRbeta CDR3 regions.

V and J are trimmed by 9 bases and 4 bases, and the gene matches miss 8 bases of the junction. According to the germline V gene, CDR1 reads ENHRY and CDR2 reads SYGVKD. Measured from the cysteine to the phenylalanine, the CDR3 is 13 residues long. Only CDR3 DNA remains: 39 bases, in frame from the first base. Of note for this clone: Its antigen remains unidentified. No qualities accompany the bases; no much larger clone lies one base away.

The intended sense of this specimen's time point label: baseline before oral tofacitinib. Lesional scalp punch biopsies and peripheral blood were obtained from alopecia areata patients. After PBMCs were isolated by density centrifugation and stained for CD3, CD4 and CD8, a FACSAria was used to sort CD4+ and CD8+ T cells. The paper's findings and limits, for the study overall: Compared with normal scalp, lesional scalp, particularly in alopecia totalis/universalis, had higher clonality and more expanded CD8+ clones, which suggests antigenic drive. Compared with mice, TCR sequences shared between patients were less clear, possibly partly because of HLA diversity across the patient population. Unlike mouse skin, which is dominated by gammadelta T cells, normal human skin has resident alphabeta T cells that are also sequenced, and this complicates analysis of the scalp TCR repertoire.

The library came from the immunoSEQ multiplex PCR assay. RNA was extracted from all samples and reverse transcribed into cDNA as template for TCR sequencing. SuperScript III was used to make first-strand cDNA, primed with a 2:1 mix of oligo-dT and random hexamers. A synthetic immune receptor repertoire was used to measure amplification bias, and any remaining bias was corrected computationally. The published analysis was carried out like this. Raw reads were preprocessed for error removal, and CDR3 was defined according to IMGT conventions as running from the conserved cysteine to phenylalanine. Clonality was computed by normalizing Shannon entropy by log2 of the number of productive unique TCRs and subtracting the result from 1. Whether each scalp clone was CD4 or CD8 was inferred by checking scalp TCRbeta sequences against the CD4 and CD8 repertoires from sorted blood. TCRdb retrieved this table from immuneACCESS and kept in-frame rearrangements only. Not all clones are present; in checked studies, unresolved V genes account for under half, and no reason is known for the remainder. From that table come the V and J calls and clone size; the DNA was used to work out D and trimming. The sample profile shows 150,000 to 200,000 clones; approximately 56% of them were found once. Clones ranked in the top ten supply about 14% of the sample.

The material was CD4+ T cells sorted from blood, obtained at week 0. The rearrangement joined TRBV10-3 to TRBJ1-2, with 7 bases matching TRBD1. The receptor was isolated from a human donor with alopecia areata. The CDR3 amino acid sequence is: CAISPGTAYGYTF. DNA sequence: TGTGCCATTAGCCCCGGGACAGCCTATGGCTACACCTTC.